This entry is about one T cell receptor beta chain. In germline, CDR1 is SQVTM, CDR2 ANQGSEA. The CDR3 has 13 amino acids. The V end lost 7 bases, the J end lost 4 bases, and 16 bases lay between the germline ends. This sample was included in a study of naive and memory T cell subsets. An equimolar mix of two oligonucleotides served as the beta constant-region primer for TRBC1 and TRBC2. From the UMI-ligation and nested PCR reads, TCRdb called clonotypes with MiXCR, one entry per CDR3 protein. Of about 85,000 distinct CDR3 sequences in the sample, around 13% were seen once. The chain joins TRBV29-1 to TRBJ1-1; D perhaps matches TRBD1 (5 bases). This clonotype was obtained from a human donor in good health. The sample taken for sequencing was central memory CD4+ T cells from blood. The CDR3 sequence is CSARSGRVTEAFF. CDR3 DNA sequence: TGCAGCGCGCGATCAGGGAGGGTCACTGAAGCTTTCTTT.